These 5 T cell receptor beta chains came from one sample sequenced in a study of OX40 agonist ivuxolimab in advanced cancers. The method behind the library was the immunoSEQ multiplex PCR assay. In its TCRdb copy, this immuneACCESS table keeps in-frame sequences only and misses some clones. Where compared with another copy, unresolved V genes explain less than half of these, and the others have no known cause. The sample table shows about 28,000 clones, and 70% to 80% are seen once. Together, the top ten hold over 8.5% of the sample. This sample comprised CD4+ or CD8+ T cells sorted from blood, obtained in a trial of the OX40 agonist ivuxolimab. Receptor source: an adult with an advanced solid tumor such as melanoma, head and neck, liver or kidney cancer.

The chain uses TRBV9 and TRBJ2-3; the match to TRBD1 covers 7 bases. Germline V gene lookup returns CDR1 SGDLS and CDR2 YYNGEE. Unmatched junction bases numbered 6, after V lost 5 bases and J lost 3 bases. The CDR3 is 14 amino acids. CDR3 DNA: TGTGCCAGCAGTGGGACAGACCTAACAGATACGCAGTATTTT. Translating it yields CASSGTDLTDTQYF.

The chain uses TRBV4-1 and TRBJ1-4; D ambiguous. Germline V lookup: CDR1 MGHRA, CDR2 YSYEKL. The V end was cut by 0 bases, the J end by 8 bases, with 10 bases between. The CDR3 runs to 14 residues. The CDR3 DNA reads as TGCGCCAGCAGCCAAGATGGGCGGAGGGAAAAACTGTTTTTT. Translated: CASSQDGRREKLFF.

The genes are TRBV10-3 and TRBJ2-3; 10 bases line up with TRBD1. The V gene's germline CDR1 is ENHRY and CDR2 SYGVKD. There are 15 residues in the CDR3. V gave up 3 bases and J gave up 4 bases; unmatched junction bases: 4. The DNA of the CDR3 is TGTGCCATCAGTGAACATGGACAGGGGGCAGATACGCAGTATTTT. Its translation: CAISEHGQGADTQYF.

The rearrangement joins TRBV5-5 to TRBJ2-1, with a possible D match to TRBD1 (6 bases). Trimming pared 4 bases from V and 4 bases from J, leaving 9 bases between. Germline CDR1 reads SGHKS; CDR2 reads YYEKEE (reference sequence). This CDR3 contains 13 residues. CDR3 in amino acids: CASSQDSYNEQFF. The CDR3 coding sequence is TGTGCCAGCAGCCAGGACAGTTACAATGAGCAGTTCTTC.

This clone was seen only once. This chain connects TRBV2 to TRBJ2-3; 8 bases align to TRBD1. Germline assignment: CDR1 SNHLY and CDR2 FYNNEI. V shed 6 bases and J 0 bases; nucleotides not matched to a gene: 8. The CDR3 consists of 16 residues. CDR3 sequence: CASSRDRRLSTDTQYF. For the CDR3, the DNA is TGTGCCAGCAGCCGGGACAGGAGACTTAGCACAGATACGCAGTATTTT. The variable domain in full, with the rest retrieved from reference TRBV2 and TRBJ2-3, is EPEVTQTPSHQVTQMGQEVILRCVPISNHLYFYWYRQILGQKVEFLVSFYNNEISEKSEIFDDQFSVERPDGSNFTLKIRSTKLEDSAMYFCASSRDRRLSTDTQYFGPGTRLTVL.